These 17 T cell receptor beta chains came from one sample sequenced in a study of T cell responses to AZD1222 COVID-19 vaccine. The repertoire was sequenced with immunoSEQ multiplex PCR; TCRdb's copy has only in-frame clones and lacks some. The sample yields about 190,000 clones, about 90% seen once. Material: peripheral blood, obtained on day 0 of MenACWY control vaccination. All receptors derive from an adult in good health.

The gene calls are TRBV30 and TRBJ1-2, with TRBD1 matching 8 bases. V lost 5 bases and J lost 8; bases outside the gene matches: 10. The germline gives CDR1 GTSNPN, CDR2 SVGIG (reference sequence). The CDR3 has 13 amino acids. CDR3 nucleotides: TGTGCCTGGGGCTCGGACAGGGAAGGAGGCTACACCTTC. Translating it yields CAWGSDREGGYTF.

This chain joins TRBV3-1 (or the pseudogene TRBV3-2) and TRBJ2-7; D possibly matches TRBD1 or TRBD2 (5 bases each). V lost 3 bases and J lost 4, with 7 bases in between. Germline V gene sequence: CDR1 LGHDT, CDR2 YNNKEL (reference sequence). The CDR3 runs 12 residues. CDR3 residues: CASSHEGYEQYF. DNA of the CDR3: TGTGCCAGCAGCCATGAGGGGTACGAGCAGTACTTC.

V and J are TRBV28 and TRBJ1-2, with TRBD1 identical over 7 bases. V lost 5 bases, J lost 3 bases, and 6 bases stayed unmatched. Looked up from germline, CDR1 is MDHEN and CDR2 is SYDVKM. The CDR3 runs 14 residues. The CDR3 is CASSGEGQHYGYTF. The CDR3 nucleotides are TGTGCCAGCAGTGGGGAGGGACAGCACTATGGCTACACCTTC.

The CDR3 protein is CASSQDPPGTGNTIYF. The CDR3 DNA sequence: TGTGCCAGCAGCCAAGATCCGCCGGGTACTGGAAACACCATATATTTT. This rearrangement joins TRBV3-1 (or the pseudogene TRBV3-2) to TRBJ1-3; no definite D call. This CDR3 comprises 16 residues. Trimming left V 0 bases short and J 2 bases short, with 11 bases between. Germline CDR1 and CDR2: LGHDT and YNNKEL (reference sequence).

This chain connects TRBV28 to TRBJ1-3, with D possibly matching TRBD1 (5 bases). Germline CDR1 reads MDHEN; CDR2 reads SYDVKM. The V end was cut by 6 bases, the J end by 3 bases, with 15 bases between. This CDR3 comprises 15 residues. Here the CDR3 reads CASSSTGRVGNTIYF. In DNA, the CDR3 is TGTGCCAGCAGCTCCACAGGAAGGGTTGGAAACACCATATATTTT.

The CDR3 DNA follows: TGTGCCAGCAGCCTCGGACAGACTGCAACTAATGAAAAACTGTTTTTT. It is translated as CASSLGQTATNEKLFF. The J gene is TRBJ1-4, the V gene TRBV9, with D possibly being TRBD1 (6 bases). This CDR3 is built from 16 residues. Trimming took 4 bases from V and 0 from J, leaving 13 bases between them. Germline V lookup: CDR1 SGDLS, CDR2 YYNGEE.

CDR3: CATSDSASGGPYSGTDTQYF. As DNA, the CDR3 is TGTGCCACCAGTGATTCGGCTAGCGGGGGGCCTTATAGTGGCACAGATACGCAGTATTTT. The chain uses TRBV24-1 and TRBJ2-3, with TRBD2 matching 11 bases. V was clipped by 2 bases and J by 1 base; unmatched bases: 13. In germline, CDR1 is KGHDR, CDR2 SFDVKD. The CDR3 contains 20 residues.

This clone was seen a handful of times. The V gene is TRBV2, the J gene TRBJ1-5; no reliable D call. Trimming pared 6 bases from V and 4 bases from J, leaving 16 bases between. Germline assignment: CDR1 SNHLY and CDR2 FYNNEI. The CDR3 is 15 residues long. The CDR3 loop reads CASSPVGRRNQPQHF. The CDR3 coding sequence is TGTGCCAGCAGCCCCGTAGGCAGGAGGAATCAGCCCCAGCATTTT. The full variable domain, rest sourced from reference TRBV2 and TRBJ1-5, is EPEVTQTPSHQVTQMGQEVILRCVPISNHLYFYWYRQILGQKVEFLVSFYNNEISEKSEIFDDQFSVERPDGSNFTLKIRSTKLEDSAMYFCASSPVGRRNQPQHFGDGTRLSIL.

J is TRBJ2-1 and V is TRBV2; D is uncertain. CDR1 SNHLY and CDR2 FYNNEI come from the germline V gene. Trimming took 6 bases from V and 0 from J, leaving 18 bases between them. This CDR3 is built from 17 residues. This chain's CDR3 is CASSTTPLGPSYNEQFF. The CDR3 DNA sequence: TGTGCCAGCAGCACCACGCCCTTAGGCCCCTCCTACAATGAGCAGTTCTTC.

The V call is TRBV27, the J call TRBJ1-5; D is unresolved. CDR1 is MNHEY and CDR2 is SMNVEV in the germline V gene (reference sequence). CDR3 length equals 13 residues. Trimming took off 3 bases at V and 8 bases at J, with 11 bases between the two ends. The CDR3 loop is CASSFSRSEPQHF. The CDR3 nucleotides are TGTGCCAGCAGTTTCAGCCGTAGTGAGCCCCAGCATTTT.

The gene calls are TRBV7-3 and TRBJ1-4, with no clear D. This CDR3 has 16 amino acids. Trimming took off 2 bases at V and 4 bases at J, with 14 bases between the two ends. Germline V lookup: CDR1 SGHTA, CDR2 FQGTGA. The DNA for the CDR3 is TGTGCCAGCAGCTTAGGTTGGGTAAGCCATAATGAAAAACTGTTTTTT. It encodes CASSLGWVSHNEKLFF.

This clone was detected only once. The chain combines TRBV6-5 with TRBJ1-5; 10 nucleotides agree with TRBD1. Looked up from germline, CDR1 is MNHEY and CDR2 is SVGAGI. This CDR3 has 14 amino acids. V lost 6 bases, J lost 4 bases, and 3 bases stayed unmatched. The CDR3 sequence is CASRTGGGNQPQHF. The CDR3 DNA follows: TGTGCCAGCAGGACAGGGGGCGGGAATCAGCCCCAGCATTTT.

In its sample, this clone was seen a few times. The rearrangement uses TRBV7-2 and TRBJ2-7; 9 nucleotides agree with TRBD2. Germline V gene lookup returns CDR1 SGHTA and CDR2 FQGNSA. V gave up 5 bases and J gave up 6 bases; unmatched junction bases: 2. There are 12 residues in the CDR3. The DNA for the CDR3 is TGTGCCAGCAGCGAGGGACTAGCCGAGCAGTACTTC. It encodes CASSEGLAEQYF.

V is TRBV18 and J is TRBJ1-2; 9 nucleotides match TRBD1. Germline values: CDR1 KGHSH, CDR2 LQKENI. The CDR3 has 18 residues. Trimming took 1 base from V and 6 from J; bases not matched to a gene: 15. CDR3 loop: CASSPQLGPGTGKDGYTF. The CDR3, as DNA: TGTGCCAGCTCACCACAATTAGGTCCCGGGACAGGGAAGGATGGCTACACCTTC.

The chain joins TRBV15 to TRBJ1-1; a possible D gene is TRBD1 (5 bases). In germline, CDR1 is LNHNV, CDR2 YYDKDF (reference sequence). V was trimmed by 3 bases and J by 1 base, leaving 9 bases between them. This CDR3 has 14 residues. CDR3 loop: CATSRETENTEAFF. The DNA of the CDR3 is TGTGCCACCAGCAGGGAGACAGAGAACACTGAAGCTTTCTTT.

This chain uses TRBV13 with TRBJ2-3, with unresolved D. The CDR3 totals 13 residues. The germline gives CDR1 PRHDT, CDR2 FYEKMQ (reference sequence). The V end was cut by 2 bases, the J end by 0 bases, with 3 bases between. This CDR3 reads CASSLQSTDTQYF. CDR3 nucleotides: TGTGCCAGCAGCTTACAGAGCACAGATACGCAGTATTTT.

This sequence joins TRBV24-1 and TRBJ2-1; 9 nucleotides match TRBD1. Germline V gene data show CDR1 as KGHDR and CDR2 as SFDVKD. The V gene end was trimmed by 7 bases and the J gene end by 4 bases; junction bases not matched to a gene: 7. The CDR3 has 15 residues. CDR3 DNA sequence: TGTGCCACCAGCGGGACAGGGACTTTTTACAATGAGCAGTTCTTC. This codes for CATSGTGTFYNEQFF.